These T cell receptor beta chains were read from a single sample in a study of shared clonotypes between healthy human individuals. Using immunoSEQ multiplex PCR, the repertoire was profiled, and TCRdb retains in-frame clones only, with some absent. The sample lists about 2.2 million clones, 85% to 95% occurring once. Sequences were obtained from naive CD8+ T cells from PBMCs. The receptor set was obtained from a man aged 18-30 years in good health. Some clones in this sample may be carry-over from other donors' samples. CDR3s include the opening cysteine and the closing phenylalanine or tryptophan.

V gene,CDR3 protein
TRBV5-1,CASSSVGQGGPGANVLTF
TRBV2,CARGEDLNTEAFF
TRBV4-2,CASSQVNRGTDGYTF
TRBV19,CASSILNPGGVYGYTF
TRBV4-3,CASSHGTGALYEQYF
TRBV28,CASSRTGQMGNYGYTF
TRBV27,CASSGSGIAYEQYF
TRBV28,CASSFGEGGETQYF
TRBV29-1,CSVEDPYGISYNEQFF
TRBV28,CASSSTTKSDVYNEQFF
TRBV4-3,CASSQAGPLQFYEQYF
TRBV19,CASSIVGPYGYTF
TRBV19,CASSMGAPHTYEQYF
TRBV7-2,CASSFLAGGPIGYEQYF
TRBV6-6,CASSNETREAGFF
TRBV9,CASSASPGRELFF
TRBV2,CASSEGGRSGNTIYF
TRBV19,CAHGGELLSYEQYF
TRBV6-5,CASSYMVGSGYEQYF
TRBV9,CASSPGPPQDEQYF
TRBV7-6,CASGSGGAYEQYF
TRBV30,CAWSVQTNTGELFF
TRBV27,CASRSDREGYEQYF
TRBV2,CASSVWLDNEQFF
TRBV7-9,CASRGPVGPQHF
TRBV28,CASSFSGGEQYF
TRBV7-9,CASSSHRVGGETQYF
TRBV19,CASSIEGGYEQYF
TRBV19,CASRPFHNLQGSEQYF
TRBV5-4,CASSFEIVGPLYF
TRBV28,CASTPLAAYEQYF
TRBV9,CASSDPTNEQYF
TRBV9,CASTPAGVADTQYF
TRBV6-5,CASRAGTEAFF
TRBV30,CAWSGSQGWETQYF
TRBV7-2,CASSSGASGLSYNEQFF
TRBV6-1,CASSDVRDFYEQYF
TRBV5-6,CASSLRTGLSTEAFF
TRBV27,CASSFQGLNQPQHF
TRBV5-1,CASSPRTGLREQYF
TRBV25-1,CASSPSGSYNSPLHF
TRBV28,CASSFMEKLFF
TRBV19,CASHGRGNQPQHF
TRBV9,CASSVATRGLGRDEQFF
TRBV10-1,CASSGFMGGGQPQHF
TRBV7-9,CASSSPEQGRNGYTF
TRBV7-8,CASSWGGERAYEQYF
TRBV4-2,CASSQVSGDLYGYTF
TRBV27,CASSPLTSGRAAYNEQFF
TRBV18,CASSPSRTGEQFF
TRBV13,CASNPDGMRTEAFF
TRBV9,CASSVGSGSYEQYF
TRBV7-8,CASSPSVEGTSYEQYF
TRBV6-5,CASSYSLQGPDTQYF
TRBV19,CASSSSPVAGESYNEQFF
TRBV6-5,CASSYSGGGGYEQYF
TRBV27,CANSYPGTAVNEQFF